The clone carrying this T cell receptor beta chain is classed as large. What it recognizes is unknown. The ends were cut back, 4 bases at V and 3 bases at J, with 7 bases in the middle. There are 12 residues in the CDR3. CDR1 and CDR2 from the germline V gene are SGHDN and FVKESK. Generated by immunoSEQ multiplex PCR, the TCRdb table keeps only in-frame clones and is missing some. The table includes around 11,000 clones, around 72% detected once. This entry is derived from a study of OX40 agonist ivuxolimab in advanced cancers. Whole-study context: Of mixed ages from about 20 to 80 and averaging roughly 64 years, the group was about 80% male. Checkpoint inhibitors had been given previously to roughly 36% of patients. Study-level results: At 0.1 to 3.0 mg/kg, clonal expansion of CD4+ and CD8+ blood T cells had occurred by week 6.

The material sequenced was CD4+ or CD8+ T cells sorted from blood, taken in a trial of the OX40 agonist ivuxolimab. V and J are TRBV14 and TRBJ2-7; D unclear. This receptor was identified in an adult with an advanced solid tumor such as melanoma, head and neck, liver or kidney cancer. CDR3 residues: CASSPANYEQYF. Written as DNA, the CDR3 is TGTGCCAGCAGCCCGGCCAACTACGAGCAGTACTTC.